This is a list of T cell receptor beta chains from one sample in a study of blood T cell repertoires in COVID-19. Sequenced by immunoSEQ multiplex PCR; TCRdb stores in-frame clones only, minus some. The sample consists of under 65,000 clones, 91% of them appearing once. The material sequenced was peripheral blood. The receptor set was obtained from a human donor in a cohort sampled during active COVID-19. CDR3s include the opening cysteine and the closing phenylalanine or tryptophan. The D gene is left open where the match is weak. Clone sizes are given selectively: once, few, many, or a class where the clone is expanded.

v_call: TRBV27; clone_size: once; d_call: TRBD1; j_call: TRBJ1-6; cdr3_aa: CASSLISSGTGGSNSPLHF; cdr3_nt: TGTGCCAGCAGTTTAATCTCGTCCGGGACAGGGGGCTCAAATTCACCCCTCCACTTT
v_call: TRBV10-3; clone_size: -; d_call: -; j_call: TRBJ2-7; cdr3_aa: CATGGGAGGEQYF; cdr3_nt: TGTGCCACCGGTGGGGGGGCCGGGGGCGAGCAGTACTTC
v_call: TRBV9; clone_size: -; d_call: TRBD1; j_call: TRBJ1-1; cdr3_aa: CASSVGSRQGRVEAFF; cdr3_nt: TGTGCCAGCAGCGTAGGGTCCCGACAGGGACGAGTTGAAGCTTTCTTT
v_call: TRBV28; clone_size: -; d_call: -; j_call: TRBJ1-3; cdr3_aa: CASSFIGGSSGNTIYF; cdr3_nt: TGTGCCAGCAGTTTTATAGGGGGAAGCTCTGGAAACACCATATATTTT
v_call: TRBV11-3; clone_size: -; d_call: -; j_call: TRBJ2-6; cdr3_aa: CASSRQGSSGANVLTF; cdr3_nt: TGTGCCAGCAGCCGCCAGGGGAGCTCTGGGGCCAACGTCCTGACTTTC
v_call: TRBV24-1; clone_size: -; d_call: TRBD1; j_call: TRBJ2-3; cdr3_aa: CATSDWGTGDVTDTQYF; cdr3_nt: TGTGCCACCAGTGATTGGGGGACAGGGGACGTCACAGATACGCAGTATTTT
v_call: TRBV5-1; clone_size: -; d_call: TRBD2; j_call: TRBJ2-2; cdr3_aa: CASSPGGGTSTGELFF; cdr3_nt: TGCGCCAGCAGCCCGGGAGGCGGGACCTCCACCGGGGAGCTGTTTTTT
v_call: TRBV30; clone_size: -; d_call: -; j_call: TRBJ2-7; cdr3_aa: CAWSPGAGDEQYF; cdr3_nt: TGTGCCTGGAGTCCGGGAGCCGGCGACGAGCAGTACTTC
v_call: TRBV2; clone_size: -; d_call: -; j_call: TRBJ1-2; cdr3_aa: CASSESGVGYGYTF; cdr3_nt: TGTGCCAGCAGTGAATCGGGGGTGGGCTATGGCTACACCTTC
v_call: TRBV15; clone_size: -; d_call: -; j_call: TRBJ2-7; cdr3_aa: CATSRGGVYEQYF; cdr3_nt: TGTGCCACCAGCAGAGGGGGGGTCTACGAGCAGTACTTC
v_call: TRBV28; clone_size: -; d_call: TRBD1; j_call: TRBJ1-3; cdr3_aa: CASTPGGTGIAIYF; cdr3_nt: TGTGCCAGCACCCCAGGGGGAACAGGCATCGCCATATATTTT
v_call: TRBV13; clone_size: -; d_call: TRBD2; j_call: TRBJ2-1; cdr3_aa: CASSAGLAEHNEQFF; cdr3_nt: TGTGCCAGCAGCGCGGGACTAGCGGAACACAATGAGCAGTTCTTC
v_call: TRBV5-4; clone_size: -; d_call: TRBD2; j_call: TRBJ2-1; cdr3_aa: CASSRLAGVGEQFF; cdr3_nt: TGTGCCAGCAGCCGACTAGCGGGAGTCGGTGAGCAGTTCTTC
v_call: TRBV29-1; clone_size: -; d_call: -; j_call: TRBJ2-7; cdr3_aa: CSATQGSLFYEQYF; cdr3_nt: TGCAGCGCTACGCAGGGTTCCCTCTTCTACGAGCAGTACTTC
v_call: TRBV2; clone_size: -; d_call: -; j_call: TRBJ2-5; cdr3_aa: CATQLPPGETQYF; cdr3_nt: TGTGCCACCCAACTCCCCCCCGGAGAGACCCAGTACTTC
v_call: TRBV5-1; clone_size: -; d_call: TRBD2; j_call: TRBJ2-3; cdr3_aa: CASTLAGGSTDTQYF; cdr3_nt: TGCGCCAGCACCCTAGCGGGGGGGTCCACAGATACGCAGTATTTT
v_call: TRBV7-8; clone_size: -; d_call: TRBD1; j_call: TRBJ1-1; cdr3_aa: CASSLRTGVLLGTEAFF; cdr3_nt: TGTGCCAGCAGCCTCAGGACAGGGGTCCTTTTGGGGACTGAAGCTTTCTTT
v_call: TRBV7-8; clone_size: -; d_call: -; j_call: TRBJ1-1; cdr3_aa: CASIAGRNTEAFF; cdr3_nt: TGTGCCAGCATTGCAGGGCGGAACACTGAAGCTTTCTTT
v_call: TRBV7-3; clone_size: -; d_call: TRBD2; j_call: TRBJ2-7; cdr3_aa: CASSLMAGGAYEQYF; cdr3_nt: TGTGCCAGCAGCTTAATGGCGGGGGGAGCCTACGAGCAGTACTTC
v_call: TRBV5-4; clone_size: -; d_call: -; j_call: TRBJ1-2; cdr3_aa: CASSLIVGTPKF; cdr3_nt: TGTGCCAGCAGCTTGATTGTGGGGACACCTAAATTC
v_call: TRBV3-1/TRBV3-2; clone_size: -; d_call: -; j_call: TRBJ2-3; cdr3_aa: CASSQGYGQPLTDTQYF; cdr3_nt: TGTGCCAGCAGCCAAGGATACGGACAGCCGCTCACAGATACGCAGTATTTT
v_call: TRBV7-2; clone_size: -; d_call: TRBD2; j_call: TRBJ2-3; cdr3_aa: CASSLKGSGGHTDTQYF; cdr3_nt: TGTGCCAGCAGCTTAAAAGGATCGGGGGGTCACACAGATACGCAGTATTTT
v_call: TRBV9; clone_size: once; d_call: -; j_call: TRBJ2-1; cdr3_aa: CASSTSSGGFGMINEQFF; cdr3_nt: TGTGCCAGCAGCACTAGTTCGGGGGGCTTTGGTATGATAAATGAGCAGTTCTTC
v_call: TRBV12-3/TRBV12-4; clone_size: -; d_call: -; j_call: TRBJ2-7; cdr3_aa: CASSFDRGGREYF; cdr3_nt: TGTGCCAGCAGTTTCGACCGCGGAGGTCGTGAGTACTTC
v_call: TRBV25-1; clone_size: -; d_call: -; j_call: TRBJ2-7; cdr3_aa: CASSMAVPTYEQYF; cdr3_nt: TGTGCCAGCAGTATGGCAGTTCCCACCTACGAGCAGTACTTC
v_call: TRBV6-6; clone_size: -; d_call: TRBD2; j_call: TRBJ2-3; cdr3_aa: CASKLAGTSTDTQYF; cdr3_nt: TGTGCCAGCAAACTAGCGGGGACTAGCACAGATACGCAGTATTTT
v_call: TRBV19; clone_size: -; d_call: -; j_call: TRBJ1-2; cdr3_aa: CASSLPAGRSNYGYTF; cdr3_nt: TGTGCCAGTAGTCTCCCCGCGGGCAGATCTAACTATGGCTACACCTTC
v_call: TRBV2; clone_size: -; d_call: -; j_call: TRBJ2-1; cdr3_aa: CASSPLARASYNEQFF; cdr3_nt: TGTGCCAGCAGTCCTCTAGCGAGGGCCTCCTACAATGAGCAGTTCTTC